Below, one TCR beta chain is given with its context. What it binds is unknown. Repertoires were generated with immunoSEQ multiplex PCR, while TCRdb's copy carries only in-frame clones and drops some. The table records fewer than 90,000 clones, nearly 90% of them present only once. This sample stems from a study of T cell responses to AZD1222 COVID-19 vaccine. Broader study findings: Two AZD1222 administrations were followed by greater Spike-specific TCR breadth and depth. Donors in the cohort were predominantly white British and more often female, and clonal diversity was possibly underestimated.

The CDR3 contains 18 residues. With V trimmed by 7 bases and J by 6 bases, 23 bases remained unmatched. Germline V lookup: CDR1 MNHEY, CDR2 SMNVEV (reference sequence). V is TRBV27 and J is TRBJ2-7, with 8 bases fitting TRBD2. Sequenced here: peripheral blood, sampled on day 0 of AZD1222 vaccination. This receptor was identified in an adult in good health. CDR3 loop: CASNIERPGTSFSLEQYF. CDR3 DNA: TGTGCCAGCAACATCGAACGTCCCGGGACTAGTTTTTCGCTCGAGCAGTACTTC.